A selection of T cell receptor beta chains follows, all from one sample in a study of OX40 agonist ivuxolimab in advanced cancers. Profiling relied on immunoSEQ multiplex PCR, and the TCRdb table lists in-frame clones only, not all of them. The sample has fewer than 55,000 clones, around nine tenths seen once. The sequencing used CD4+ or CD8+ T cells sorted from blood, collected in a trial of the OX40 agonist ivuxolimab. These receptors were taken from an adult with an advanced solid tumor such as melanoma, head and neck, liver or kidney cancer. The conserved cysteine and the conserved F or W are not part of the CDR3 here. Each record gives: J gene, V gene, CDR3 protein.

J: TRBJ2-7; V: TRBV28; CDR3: ASSLRGGNGEQY
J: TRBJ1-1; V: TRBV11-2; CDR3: ASSLGVLITEAF
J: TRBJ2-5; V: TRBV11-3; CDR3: ASSDLETQY
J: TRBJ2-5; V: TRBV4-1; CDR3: ASSPLGGVETQY
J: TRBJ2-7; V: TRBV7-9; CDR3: ASSLEDWFYEQY
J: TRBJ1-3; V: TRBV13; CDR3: ASSFGVPGHQNTIY
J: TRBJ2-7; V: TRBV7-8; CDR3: ASSTTGLEQY
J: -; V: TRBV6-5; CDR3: ASSYNRGHEQY
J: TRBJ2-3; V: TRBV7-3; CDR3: ASSSPSGRARDTQY
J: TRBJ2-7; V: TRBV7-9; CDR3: ASSSDGDEQY
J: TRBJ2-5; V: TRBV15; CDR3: ATSRGLRETQY
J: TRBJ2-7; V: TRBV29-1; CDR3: SVEASGASYEQY
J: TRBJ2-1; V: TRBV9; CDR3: ASSVGAGTYNEQF
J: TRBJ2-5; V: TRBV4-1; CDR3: ASSAGQPQETQY
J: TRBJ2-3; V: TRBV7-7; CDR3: ASSLHGGREPYADTQY
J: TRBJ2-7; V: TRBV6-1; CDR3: ASRAYEQY
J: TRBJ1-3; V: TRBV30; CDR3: ACREINSGNTIY
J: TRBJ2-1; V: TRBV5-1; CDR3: ASSLGGSSYNEQF
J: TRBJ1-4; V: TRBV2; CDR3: ASLIGTATNEKLF
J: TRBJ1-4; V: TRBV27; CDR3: ASSSTGVRLGELF
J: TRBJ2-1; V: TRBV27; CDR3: ASTLGGLGNEQF
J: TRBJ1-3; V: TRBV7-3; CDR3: ASSSVVGNTIY
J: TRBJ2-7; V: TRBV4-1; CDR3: ASSQDNPGPYEQY
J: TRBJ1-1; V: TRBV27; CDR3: ASKWGGGNTEAF
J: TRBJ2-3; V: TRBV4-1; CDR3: ASSSRDRGFEDTQY
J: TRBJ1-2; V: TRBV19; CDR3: ASSILRGSGYT
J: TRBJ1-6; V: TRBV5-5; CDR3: ASSLLGGSYNSPLH
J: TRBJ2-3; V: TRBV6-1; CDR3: ASSEISGGADTQY